The following is a T cell receptor beta chain sequence with its context. Its antigen is still unknown. The V gene lost 0 bases and the J gene lost 3 bases, with 16 bases spanning the gap. CDR1 is SGHTA, CDR2 FQGNSA, per germline. The CDR3 sequence is 17 residues long. Generated by immunoSEQ multiplex PCR, the TCRdb table keeps only in-frame clones and is missing some. This table holds around 30,000 clones, roughly 80% found once. Time point given: week 35, safety follow-up. Mutant IDH1 20-mer peptide, at 300 ug, made up each vaccine dose, with topical imiquimod. Eight vaccine doses were administered to patients at weeks 1, 3, 5, 7, 11, 15, 19 and 23. This entry belongs to a study of a mutant IDH1 vaccine in newly diagnosed glioma. Study-level information: Antecedent treatment encompassed radiotherapy, temozolomide, or their combination; the majority received both.

V usage is TRBV7-2 and J usage is TRBJ2-3; D could derive from TRBD1 or TRBD2 (5 bases each). The source of this sequence is a woman aged 18-29 years with glioma. This specimen consisted of PBMCs, obtained from a glioma patient whose treatment included an IDH1 peptide vaccine. The chain's CDR3 is CASSLAPPGTGTDTQYF. In DNA form, the CDR3 reads TGTGCCAGCAGCTTAGCGCCCCCCGGGACCGGGACAGATACGCAGTATTTT.